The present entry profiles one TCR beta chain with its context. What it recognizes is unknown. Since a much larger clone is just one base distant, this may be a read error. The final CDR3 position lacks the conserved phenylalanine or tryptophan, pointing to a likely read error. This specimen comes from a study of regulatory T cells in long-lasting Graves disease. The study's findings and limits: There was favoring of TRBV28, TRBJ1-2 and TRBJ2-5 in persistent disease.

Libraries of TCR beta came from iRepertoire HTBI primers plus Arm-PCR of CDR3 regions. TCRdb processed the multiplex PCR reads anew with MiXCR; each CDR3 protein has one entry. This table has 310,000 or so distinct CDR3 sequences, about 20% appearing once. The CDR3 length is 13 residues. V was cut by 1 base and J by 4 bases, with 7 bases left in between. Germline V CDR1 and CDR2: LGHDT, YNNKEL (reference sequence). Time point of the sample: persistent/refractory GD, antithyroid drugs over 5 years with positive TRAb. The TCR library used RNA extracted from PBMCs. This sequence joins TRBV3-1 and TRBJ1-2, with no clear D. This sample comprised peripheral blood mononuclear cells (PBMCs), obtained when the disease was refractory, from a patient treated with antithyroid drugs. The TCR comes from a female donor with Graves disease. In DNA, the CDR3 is TGTGCCAGCAGCCAAGTAAAATTCTATGGCTACACCCTC. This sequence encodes CASSQVKFYGYTL.